These T cell receptor beta chains were read from a single sample in a study of blood T cell repertoires in COVID-19. Data came from immunoSEQ multiplex PCR; TCRdb stores just in-frame clones and leaves some out. The sample gives roughly 280,000 clones, roughly 85% of which show up once; about 4.5% is in the top ten. The specimen was peripheral blood. These receptors were taken from a man aged 55 to 70 who had recovered from COVID-19. The CDR3 runs from the conserved cysteine through the conserved F or W. D genes are given only for firm matches. Where a row states a size, it is once, few, many or the class of an expanded clone; other rows omit it.

.	once	TRBV11-2	13	TRBJ1-5	TGTGCCAGCAGCGCGCGGACGGGGCAGCCCCAGCATTTT	CASSARTGQPQHF
.	.	TRBV6-5	14	TRBJ1-4	TGTGCCAGCAGTCTAGCAGGACTTAATGAAAAACTGTTTTTT	CASSLAGLNEKLFF
.	.	TRBV5-1	12	TRBJ2-5	TGCGCCAGCAGCGCCCGGCAAGAGACCCAGTACTTC	CASSARQETQYF
.	.	TRBV6-6	14	TRBJ2-7	TGTGCCAGCAGCCCAGGACAGTTCGGGGCCGAGCAGTACTTC	CASSPGQFGAEQYF
TRBD2	few	TRBV5-1	16	TRBJ2-7	TGCGCCAGCAGCTTGGCCAAGGGAGCGGGAGCTGACGAGCAGTACTTC	CASSLAKGAGADEQYF
TRBD2	few	TRBV5-1	17	TRBJ2-7	TGCGCCAGCAGCTTGGGAAATAGGGAGGGACGAGCGGACGAGCAGTACTTC	CASSLGNREGRADEQYF
.	.	TRBV14	15	TRBJ2-2	TGTGCCAGCAGCCAAGCCAGGCCACTCACCGGGGAGCTGTTTTTT	CASSQARPLTGELFF
.	.	TRBV19	14	TRBJ1-3	TGTGCCAGCCACGACACGGGATCTGGAAACACCATATATTTT	CASHDTGSGNTIYF
.	.	TRBV7-8	15	TRBJ2-7	TGTGCCAGCAGCTTAGGTGGGGGGGCTCTCAACGAGCAGTACTTC	CASSLGGGALNEQYF
.	.	TRBV6-1	15	TRBJ2-6	TGTGCCAGCAGTGAAACAGTCACTGGGGCCAACGTCCTGACTTTC	CASSETVTGANVLTF
.	few	TRBV5-4	17	TRBJ2-7	TGTGCCAGCAGCTCTTTCGGTTGGGGCTCCCTATCCTACGAGCAGTACTTC	CASSSFGWGSLSYEQYF
.	.	TRBV2	16	TRBJ2-1	TGTGCCAGCAGTGAACAGCAATTAGCGGCCTACAATGAGCAGTTCTTC	CASSEQQLAAYNEQFF
TRBD2	.	TRBV29-1	15	TRBJ2-5	TGCAGCGTCGAAAGGGCTAGCGGGAGTTGGGAGACCCAGTACTTC	CSVERASGSWETQYF
.	.	TRBV5-4	12	TRBJ1-2	TGTGCCAGCAGCTCGGCCCAGGGTACCTACACCTTC	CASSSAQGTYTF
.	.	TRBV11-2	12	TRBJ1-1	TGTGCCAGCAGCGAGTGGGCCACTGAAGCTTTCTTT	CASSEWATEAFF
TRBD1	.	TRBV5-1	15	TRBJ2-7	TGCGCCAGCAGCCCTGGGACAGGGCCGGCGAGGGAGCAGTACTTC	CASSPGTGPAREQYF
.	.	TRBV3-1/TRBV3-2	16	TRBJ2-7	TGTGCCAGCAGCCATAACGCGAAAACAGGTTCCCACGAGCAGTACTTC	CASSHNAKTGSHEQYF
TRBD1	once	TRBV28	17	TRBJ1-5	TGTGCCAGCAGTTCCTGGACAGGGATTGGGAGCAATCAGCCCCAGCATTTT	CASSSWTGIGSNQPQHF
.	.	TRBV28	13	TRBJ1-4	TGTGCCAGCAAGGGGACATATAATGAAAAACTGTTTTTT	CASKGTYNEKLFF
.	few	TRBV29-1	13	TRBJ1-1	TGCAGCGCTGAACGCCAGTCGGGCACTGAAGCTTTCTTT	CSAERQSGTEAFF
.	.	TRBV7-8	16	TRBJ2-1	TGTGCCAGCAGCCATTATTTTCAGCGGACTCACAATGAGCAGTTCTTC	CASSHYFQRTHNEQFF
TRBD2	.	TRBV13	13	TRBJ2-3	TGTGCCAGCAGCGCGGGGGGCACAGATACGCAGTATTTT	CASSAGGTDTQYF
TRBD2	.	TRBV5-4	14	TRBJ2-1	TGTGCCAGCACACGTGGGGGAGGGATCGATGAGCAGTTCTTC	CASTRGGGIDEQFF
.	.	TRBV5-5	13	TRBJ2-1	TGTGCCAGCAGCTCCCAGGGGTGGAGTGAGCAGTTCTTC	CASSSQGWSEQFF
TRBD2	.	TRBV9	15	TRBJ2-3	TGTGCCAGCACCCGCCGTAGCGGGAGCACAGATACGCAGTATTTT	CASTRRSGSTDTQYF
.	.	TRBV5-1	15	TRBJ2-7	TGCGCCAGCAGCCCACGACACGAAACCACCTACGAGCAGTACTTC	CASSPRHETTYEQYF
.	many	TRBV6-1	13	TRBJ1-1	TGTGCCAGCAGTGACAGGATGAACACTGAAGCTTTCTTT	CASSDRMNTEAFF
.	.	TRBV28	15	TRBJ2-7	TGTGCCAGCCGCCGGGGGTGGTTGAGTAGCTACGAGCAGTACTTC	CASRRGWLSSYEQYF
TRBD2	.	TRBV6-5	16	TRBJ2-3	TGTGCCAGCAGTTACTTCCCTAGCGGGAGCACAGATACGCAGTATTTT	CASSYFPSGSTDTQYF
.	.	TRBV5-1	14	TRBJ2-5	TGCGCCAGCAGGGTGGCCATAGCACAAGAGACCCAGTACTTC	CASRVAIAQETQYF
.	.	TRBV30	13	TRBJ2-3	TGTGCCTGGAGTTTGACTGGCACAGATACGCAGTATTTT	CAWSLTGTDTQYF
.	.	TRBV10-1	16	TRBJ2-7	TGCGCCAGCGGAAGCGCAAGGGAGACGGGGGCCTACGAGCAGTACTTC	CASGSARETGAYEQYF
.	once	TRBV19	14	TRBJ1-1	TGTGCCAGTAGTATGTATCAGGGCGGGGCTGAAGCTTTCTTT	CASSMYQGGAEAFF
.	.	TRBV7-9	18	TRBJ1-5	TGTGCCAGCAGTCCCGGATTGGGCCGCACTAGACCTAATCAGCCCCAGCATTTT	CASSPGLGRTRPNQPQHF
TRBD1	.	TRBV6-5	14	TRBJ1-5	TGTGCCAGCAGCGCCGACAGGGGTGATCAGCCCCAGCATTTT	CASSADRGDQPQHF
TRBD1	.	TRBV5-4	16	TRBJ1-2	TGTGCCAGCAGCTTGTCTACAGGGGGGCCAAACAGTGGCTACACCTTC	CASSLSTGGPNSGYTF
.	.	TRBV11-2	16	TRBJ2-3	TGTGCCAGCAGCTTGGGTGGGGGGGCTAAAACAGATACGCAGTATTTT	CASSLGGGAKTDTQYF
TRBD2	.	TRBV11-2	18	TRBJ2-5	TGTGCCAGCAGTTCAGGTGTCGGACTAGCGGGCCCGAGGGAGACCCAGTACTTC	CASSSGVGLAGPRETQYF
.	.	TRBV6-1	16	TRBJ2-3	TGTGCCAGCAGTGAAGCTGGACAACCGGAGACAGATACGCAGTATTTT	CASSEAGQPETDTQYF
TRBD1	.	TRBV30	14	TRBJ2-2	TGTGCCTGGTCCCGGACAGGAGGAAACGGGGAGCTGTTTTTT	CAWSRTGGNGELFF
.	few	TRBV28	13	TRBJ1-6	TGTGCCAGCACCCTAACAGGAAATTCACCCCTCCACTTT	CASTLTGNSPLHF
.	once	TRBV3-1/TRBV3-2	15	TRBJ2-1	TGTGCCAGCAGCCCCGCTCGGGCGGGGTACAATGAGCAGTTCTTC	CASSPARAGYNEQFF
TRBD1	.	TRBV28	15	TRBJ1-1	TGTGCCAGCATCACGTCACAGGGGCCGGGGACTGAAGCTTTCTTT	CASITSQGPGTEAFF